Listed below are T cell receptor beta chains from one sample, sequenced in a study of blood T cell repertoires in COVID-19. Assay used: immunoSEQ multiplex PCR; TCRdb lists only in-frame clones, some missing. In the table there are hundreds of thousands of clones, 87% of which are singletons. Material: peripheral blood. The receptors were gathered from a woman aged 45 to 65 with COVID-19, enrolled during active disease. Each CDR3 is given with its conserved first and last residue. D genes are given only for firm matches. The listing skips clone size in some rows; elsewhere it reads once, few, many or a size class.

>16|TRBD1|TRBJ1-4|NA|TRBV3-1/TRBV3-2
CASSPYPGTGNEKLFF
TGTGCCAGCAGCCCCTACCCCGGGACAGGGAATGAAAAACTGTTTTTT
>13|NA|TRBJ1-1|NA|TRBV11-3
CASSSMTTVEAFF
TGTGCCAGCAGCTCTATGACGACAGTAGAAGCTTTCTTT
>15|TRBD1|TRBJ2-2|NA|TRBV24-1
CATSDKTGGTGELFF
TGTGCCACCAGTGATAAAACAGGGGGCACCGGGGAGCTGTTTTTT
>16|NA|TRBJ1-3|NA|TRBV7-2
CASSTGGTYSGNTIYF
TGTGCCAGCAGCACGGGAGGGACCTACTCTGGAAACACCATATATTTT
>16|NA|TRBJ2-5|NA|TRBV30
CAWSVGPAGTQETQYF
TGTGCCTGGAGTGTAGGCCCGGCGGGCACCCAAGAGACCCAGTACTTC
>16|NA|TRBJ1-4|NA|TRBV6-2/TRBV6-3
CASSYPTGTTNEKLFF
TGTGCCAGCAGTTACCCAACAGGGACAACTAATGAAAAACTGTTTTTT
>14|NA|TRBJ1-5|NA|TRBV6-5
CASNPARENQPQHF
TGTGCCAGCAACCCAGCCAGGGAAAATCAGCCCCAGCATTTT
>14|NA|TRBJ2-7|NA|TRBV7-2
CASSHDRTSYEQYF
TGTGCCAGCAGTCATGACAGGACCTCCTACGAGCAGTACTTC
>15|TRBD2|TRBJ2-3|NA|TRBV5-4
CASSLFSGSRDTQYF
TGTGCCAGCAGCTTGTTTAGCGGGAGTAGGGATACGCAGTATTTT
>15|NA|TRBJ2-7|NA|TRBV4-1
CASSQEPSPSHEQYF
TGCGCCAGCAGCCAAGAACCAAGTCCTAGCCACGAGCAGTACTTC
>15|NA|TRBJ1-1|NA|TRBV7-9
CASSLVMAMNTEAFF
TGTGCCAGCAGCTTAGTGATGGCAATGAACACTGAAGCTTTCTTT
>14|NA|TRBJ2-2|few|TRBV19
CASSMGHNTGELFF
TGTGCCAGTAGTATGGGACATAACACCGGGGAGCTGTTTTTT
>12|NA|TRBJ1-1|NA|TRBV10-3
CAISDGGPEAFF
TGTGCCATCAGTGATGGAGGGCCTGAAGCTTTCTTT
>13|NA|TRBJ2-1|NA|TRBV13
CASSLDWKNEQFF
TGTGCCAGCAGCTTGGACTGGAAGAATGAGCAGTTCTTC
>15|NA|TRBJ1-3|NA|TRBV2
CASSPSLYSGNTIYF
TGTGCCAGCAGCCCGTCTCTTTACTCTGGAAACACCATATATTTT
>14|NA|TRBJ1-2|NA|TRBV9
CASSPLTGIYGYTF
TGTGCCAGCAGCCCCCTGACAGGAATCTATGGCTACACCTTC
>15|TRBD1|TRBJ2-2|NA|TRBV7-2
CASSSQGGVSGELFF
TGTGCCAGCAGCTCCCAAGGGGGCGTTTCCGGGGAGCTGTTTTTT
>11|NA|TRBJ2-6|once|TRBV27
CASSQTGVLTF
TGTGCCAGCAGTCAAACAGGGGTCCTGACTTTC
>16|TRBD2|TRBJ2-7|NA|TRBV3-1/TRBV3-2
CASSQTTSGSSYEQYF
TGTGCCAGCAGCCAAACTACTAGCGGGAGCTCCTACGAGCAGTACTTC
>15|TRBD1|TRBJ2-7|NA|TRBV27
CASSLYRDRGYEQYF
TGTGCCAGCAGTTTATACCGGGACAGGGGCTACGAGCAGTACTTC
>15|NA|TRBJ1-5|NA|TRBV30
CAWSVSHSGGQPQHF
TGTGCCTGGAGTGTATCTCACAGCGGCGGTCAGCCCCAGCATTTT
>17|NA|TRBJ2-1|NA|TRBV7-9
CASSLGVGASSRDEQFF
TGTGCCAGCAGCTTAGGAGTGGGCGCTTCCTCTCGCGATGAGCAGTTCTTC
>14|NA|TRBJ1-4|NA|TRBV6-5
CASNRQTVNEKLFF
TGTGCCAGCAACCGACAGACCGTCAATGAAAAACTGTTTTTT
>16|NA|TRBJ1-5|NA|TRBV30
CAWSRGSIANNQPQHF
TGTGCCTGGAGTCGGGGGTCCATCGCTAACAATCAGCCCCAGCATTTT
>13|NA|TRBJ1-1|few|TRBV24-1
CATSESTGTEAFF
TGTGCCACCAGTGAATCGACAGGAACTGAAGCTTTCTTT
>13|TRBD1|TRBJ1-1|NA|TRBV30
CAWTTGGNTEAFF
TGTGCCTGGACTACAGGGGGGAACACTGAAGCTTTCTTT
>10|NA|TRBJ1-5|NA|TRBV19
CATGNQPQHF
TGTGCCACCGGTAATCAGCCCCAGCATTTT
>14|NA|TRBJ2-7|NA|TRBV7-9
CASSRTPQFYEQYF
TGTGCCAGCAGTAGGACACCTCAATTCTACGAGCAGTACTTC
>18|TRBD2|TRBJ2-2|NA|TRBV11-2
CASSFLRTSGANTGELFF
TGTGCCAGCAGCTTTTTGAGGACTAGCGGTGCGAACACCGGGGAGCTGTTTTTT
>15|TRBD1|TRBJ1-5|NA|TRBV18
CASSPETGGGQPQHF
TGTGCCAGCTCACCGGAGACAGGGGGCGGTCAGCCCCAGCATTTT
>15|NA|TRBJ1-5|once|TRBV6-2/TRBV6-3
CASSHGGDSNQPQHF
TGTGCCAGCAGCCACGGGGGGGACAGCAATCAGCCCCAGCATTTT
>14|TRBD1|TRBJ2-5|NA|TRBV27
CASSSRTGSETQYF
TGTGCCAGCAGTTCCCGGACAGGGTCAGAGACCCAGTACTTC
>16|NA|TRBJ2-3|NA|TRBV18
CASSPLPGTSTDTQYF
TGTGCCAGCTCACCACTTCCAGGGACTAGCACAGATACGCAGTATTTT
>17|TRBD2|TRBJ2-3|NA|TRBV27
CASSSRRRGAGTDTQYF
TGTGCCAGCAGTTCCCGCCGGAGGGGAGCGGGGACAGATACGCAGTATTTT
>14|NA|TRBJ2-5|NA|TRBV6-6
CASSYPGREETQYF
TGTGCCAGCAGTTACCCGGGAAGGGAGGAGACCCAGTACTTC
>15|TRBD1|TRBJ1-4|NA|TRBV28
CASSLAGTANEKLFF
TGTGCCAGCAGTTTAGCCGGGACAGCTAATGAAAAACTGTTTTTT
>13|TRBD1|TRBJ1-4|NA|TRBV3-1/TRBV3-2
CASSGTGEEKLFF
TGTGCCAGCTCAGGGACAGGGGAAGAAAAACTGTTTTTT
>14|TRBD1|TRBJ2-7|NA|TRBV19
CASQGQTSSYEQYF
TGTGCCAGTCAGGGACAGACAAGCTCCTACGAGCAGTACTTC
>16|TRBD2|TRBJ2-2|NA|TRBV10-2
CASSEWASGTTGELFF
TGCGCCAGCAGTGAGTGGGCTAGCGGCACCACCGGGGAGCTGTTTTTT